Presented here are 6 T cell receptor beta chains from one specimen sequenced in a study of cytomegalovirus exposure and HLA in healthy donors. PCR used 60 Vbeta primers and 13 Jbeta primers. The protocol was immunoSEQ multiplex PCR, while the TCRdb copy is restricted to in-frame clones and leaves out a portion. Here the sample spans 100,000 to 150,000 clones, about 80% being singletons. Sequencing used PBMCs. The source of these receptors is a woman aged 40 to 49 in good health and CMV-seropositive.

Comment on this clone: The junction departs from the called germline gene at one end, perhaps through a read error. This chain connects TRBV7-3 to TRBJ2-3; 8 bases align to TRBD2. The CDR3 is 15 amino acids. CDR1 is SGHTA, CDR2 FQGTGA, per germline. The CDR3 region has the DNA TGTGCCAGCAGCCCAACTAGCGGCCCCACAGATATGCAGTATTTT. Translated: CASSPTSGPTDMQYF.

This chain joins TRBV29-1 and TRBJ2-7; maybe TRBD2 (5 bases). V gave up 0 bases and J gave up 2 bases, with 17 bases separating them. Per germline, CDR1 SQVTM and CDR2 ANQGSEA. There are 16 residues in the CDR3. CDR3 nucleotides: TGCAGCGTTGAAGATTGGGAAGGAGGTGGGACCTACGAGCAGTACTTC. Amino acid sequence: CSVEDWEGGGTYEQYF.

This chain uses TRBV5-4 with TRBJ2-7, with D hard to call. Germline V gene sequence: CDR1 SGHNT, CDR2 YYREEE (reference sequence). V was clipped by 3 bases and J by 5 bases, with 18 bases between them. This CDR3 is 15 amino acids long. The CDR3: CASSSSRTLAHEQYF. The CDR3 DNA is TGTGCCAGCAGCTCGTCACGTACCCTGGCCCACGAGCAGTACTTC.

This chain joins TRBV9 and TRBJ1-1; D is unclear. Germline assignment: CDR1 SGDLS and CDR2 YYNGEE. This CDR3 is 17 amino acids long. The V gene lost 0 bases and the J gene lost 1 base, with 16 bases spanning the gap. Here the CDR3 DNA reads TGTGCCAGCAGCGTAGATTCGGAGTCCGGCCCGAACACTGAAGCTTTCTTT. Encoded protein: CASSVDSESGPNTEAFF.

This clone was counted a single time. The CDR3 protein is CATSRDWTSGQFF. CDR3 DNA: TGTGCCACCAGCAGAGATTGGACTTCGGGGCAGTTCTTC. V gene TRBV15 combines with J gene TRBJ2-1, with TRBD2 as a possible D gene (5 bases). The CDR3 covers 13 residues. Looked up from germline, CDR1 is LNHNV and CDR2 is YYDKDF (reference sequence). V lost 0 bases, J lost 12 bases, and 12 bases lay in between.

In this sample, this clone turned up once. The chain uses TRBV7-2 and TRBJ2-2; 13 bases agree with TRBD2. J was trimmed by 7 bases and V by 6 bases; bases with no gene match: 11. This CDR3 spans 17 amino acids. From germline, CDR1 is SGHTA and CDR2 FQGNSA. Written as DNA, the CDR3 is TGTGCCAGCAGTTTGAGCCGGACTAGCGGGAGTGTCGGGGAGCTGTTTTTT. It yields the protein CASSLSRTSGSVGELFF. Filled out from reference TRBV7-2 and TRBJ2-2, the complete variable domain reads GAGVSQSPSNKVTEKGKDVELRCDPISGHTALYWYRQSLGQGLEFLIYFQGNSAPDKSGLPSDRFSAERTGGSVSTLTIQRTQQEDSAVYLCASSLSRTSGSVGELFFGEGSRLTVL.